The rows below give T cell receptor beta chains drawn from one sample of a study of technical replicates of blood from a handful of donors. TCRdb's table, derived via immunoSEQ multiplex PCR, lists solely in-frame clones and lacks some. The sample includes some 68,000 clones, roughly 96% seen only once; the top ten take 0.24%. Sequencing was performed on T cells isolated from PBMCs. Source of these receptors: a human donor in good health. CDR3s include the opening cysteine and the closing phenylalanine or tryptophan. Each record gives: clone size, D gene, V gene, J gene, CDR3 protein, CDR3 DNA. A D gene is named only where the DNA matches it firmly. Clone size appears in some rows only: once, few, many, or a class for an expanded clone.

NA	NA	TRBV4-1	TRBJ2-3	CASSQVFAGAADTQYF	TGCGCCAGCAGCCAAGTATTTGCGGGGGCTGCAGATACGCAGTATTTT
once	TRBD1	TRBV7-3	TRBJ2-2	CASSRSGTAVTGELFF	TGTGCCAGCAGTCGTTCCGGGACAGCGGTCACCGGGGAGCTGTTTTTT
once	NA	TRBV14	TRBJ2-7	CASSQEVGGSYEQYF	TGTGCCAGCAGCCAAGAAGTGGGGGGCTCCTACGAGCAGTACTTC
NA	NA	TRBV18	TRBJ2-1	CASSPDRPRGNEQFF	TGTGCCAGCTCACCGGACAGACCCCGGGGAAATGAGCAGTTCTTC
NA	NA	TRBV5-1	TRBJ2-5	CASSLAGVGETQYF	TGCGCCAGCAGCTTGGCAGGGGTTGGAGAGACCCAGTACTTC
NA	TRBD1	TRBV4-1	TRBJ2-7	CASSQGPGQWDRKQYF	TGCGCCAGCAGCCAAGGCCCGGGACAGTGGGACAGGAAGCAGTACTTC
NA	TRBD1	TRBV9	TRBJ1-2	CASSPRTGSGYTF	TGTGCCAGCAGCCCCCGGACAGGCTCTGGCTACACCTTC
NA	NA	TRBV7-9	TRBJ2-1	CASSPRPGEQFF	TGTGCCAGCAGCCCCCGGCCGGGAGAGCAGTTCTTC
NA	NA	TRBV19	TRBJ1-6	CASSNEASSYNSPLHF	TGTGCCAGTAGTAACGAGGCGAGCTCCTATAATTCACCCCTCCACTTT
NA	NA	TRBV11-2	TRBJ2-1	CASSYLAPTYNEQFF	TGTGCCAGCAGCTATCTAGCTCCAACCTACAATGAGCAGTTCTTC
NA	TRBD2	TRBV18	TRBJ2-2	CASSPPAAGGNTGELFF	TGTGCCAGCTCACCCCCGGCCGCGGGAGGGAACACCGGGGAGCTGTTTTTT